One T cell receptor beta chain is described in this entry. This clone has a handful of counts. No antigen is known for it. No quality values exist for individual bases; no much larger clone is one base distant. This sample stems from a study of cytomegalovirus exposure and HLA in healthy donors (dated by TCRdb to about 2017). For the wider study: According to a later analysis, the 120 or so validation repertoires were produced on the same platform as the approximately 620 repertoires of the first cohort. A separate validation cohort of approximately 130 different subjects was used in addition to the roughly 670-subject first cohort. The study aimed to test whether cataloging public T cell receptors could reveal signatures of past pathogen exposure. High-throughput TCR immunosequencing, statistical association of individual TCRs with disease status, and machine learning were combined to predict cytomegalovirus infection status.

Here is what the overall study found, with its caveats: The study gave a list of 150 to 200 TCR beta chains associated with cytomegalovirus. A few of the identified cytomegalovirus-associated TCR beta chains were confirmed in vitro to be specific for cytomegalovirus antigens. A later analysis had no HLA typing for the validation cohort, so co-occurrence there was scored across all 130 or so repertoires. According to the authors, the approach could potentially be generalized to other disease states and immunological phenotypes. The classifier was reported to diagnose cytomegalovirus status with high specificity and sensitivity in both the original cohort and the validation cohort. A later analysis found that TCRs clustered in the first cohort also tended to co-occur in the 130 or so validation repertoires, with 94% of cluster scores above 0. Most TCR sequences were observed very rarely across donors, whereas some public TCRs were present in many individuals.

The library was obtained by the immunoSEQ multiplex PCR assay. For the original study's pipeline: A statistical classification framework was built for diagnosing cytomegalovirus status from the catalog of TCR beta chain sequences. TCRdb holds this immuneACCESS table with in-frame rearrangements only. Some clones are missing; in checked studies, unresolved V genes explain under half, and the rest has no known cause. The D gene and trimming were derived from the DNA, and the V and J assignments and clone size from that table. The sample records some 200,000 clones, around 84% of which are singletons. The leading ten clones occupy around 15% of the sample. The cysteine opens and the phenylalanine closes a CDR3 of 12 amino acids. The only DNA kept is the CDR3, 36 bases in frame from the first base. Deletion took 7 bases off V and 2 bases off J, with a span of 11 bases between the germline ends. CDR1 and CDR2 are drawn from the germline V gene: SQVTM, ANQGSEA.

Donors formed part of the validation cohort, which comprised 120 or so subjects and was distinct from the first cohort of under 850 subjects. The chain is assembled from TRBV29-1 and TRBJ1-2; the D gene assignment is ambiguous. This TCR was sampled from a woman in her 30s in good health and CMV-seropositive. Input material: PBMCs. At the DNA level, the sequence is TGCAGCGGATCAGAAGTGAACTATGGCTACACCTTC. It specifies CSGSEVNYGYTF.